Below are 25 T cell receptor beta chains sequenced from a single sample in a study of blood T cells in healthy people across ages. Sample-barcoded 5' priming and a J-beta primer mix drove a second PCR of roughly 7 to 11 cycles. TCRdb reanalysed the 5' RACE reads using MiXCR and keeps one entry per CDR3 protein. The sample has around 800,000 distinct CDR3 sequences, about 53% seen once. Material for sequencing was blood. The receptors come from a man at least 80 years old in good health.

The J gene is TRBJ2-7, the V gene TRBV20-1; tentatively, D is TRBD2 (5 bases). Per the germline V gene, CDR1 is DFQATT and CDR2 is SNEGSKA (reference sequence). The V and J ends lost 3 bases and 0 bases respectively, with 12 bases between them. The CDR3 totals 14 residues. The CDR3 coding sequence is TGCAGTGCTAGCGAAGCGGCCAACTCCTACGAGCAGTACTTC. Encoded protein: CSASEAANSYEQYF.

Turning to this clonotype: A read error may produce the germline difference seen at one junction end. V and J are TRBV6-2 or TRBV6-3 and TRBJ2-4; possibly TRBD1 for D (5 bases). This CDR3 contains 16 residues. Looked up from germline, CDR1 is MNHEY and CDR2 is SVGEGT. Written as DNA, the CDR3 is TGTGCCAGCAGTTACGACAGTGCCCTGGCCAAAAACATTCTGTACTTC. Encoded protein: CASSYDSALAKNILYF.

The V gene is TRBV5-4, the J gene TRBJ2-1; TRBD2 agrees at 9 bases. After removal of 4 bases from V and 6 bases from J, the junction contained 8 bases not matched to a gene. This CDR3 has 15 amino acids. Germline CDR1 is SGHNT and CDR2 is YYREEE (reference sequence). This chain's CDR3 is CASSPRTSESNEQFF. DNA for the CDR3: TGTGCCAGCAGCCCCCGGACTAGCGAGTCCAATGAGCAGTTCTTC.

The CDR3 region has the DNA TGCAGCGTTGTACAGTTGGCCACCGGGGAGCTGTTTTTT. Translating gives CSVVQLATGELFF. J is TRBJ2-2 and V is TRBV29-1; D is undetermined. The germline V gene encodes CDR1 SQVTM and CDR2 ANQGSEA. The CDR3 has 13 residues. The V gene lost 4 bases and the J gene lost 4 bases, with 10 bases spanning the gap.

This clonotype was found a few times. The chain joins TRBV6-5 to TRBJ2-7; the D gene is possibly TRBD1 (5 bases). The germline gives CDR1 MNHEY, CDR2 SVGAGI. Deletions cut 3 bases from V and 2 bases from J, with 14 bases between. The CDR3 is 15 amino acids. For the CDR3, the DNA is TGTGCCAGCAGTTATGCCCACAGGCGAGCCTACGAGCAGTACTTC. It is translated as CASSYAHRRAYEQYF.

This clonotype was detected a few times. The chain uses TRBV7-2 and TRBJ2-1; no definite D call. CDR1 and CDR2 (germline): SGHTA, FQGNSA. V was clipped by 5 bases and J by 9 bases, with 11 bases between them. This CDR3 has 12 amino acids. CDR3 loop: CASSRVLGEQFF. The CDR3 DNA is TGTGCCAGCAGCCGTGTTCTCGGTGAGCAGTTCTTC.

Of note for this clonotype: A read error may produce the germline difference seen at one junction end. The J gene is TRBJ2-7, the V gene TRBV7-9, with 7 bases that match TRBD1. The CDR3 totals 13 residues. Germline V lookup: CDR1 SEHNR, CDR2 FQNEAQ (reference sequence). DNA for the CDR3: TGCGCCAGCAGCGTGGACAGGCCGTACGAGCAGTACTTC. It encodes CASSVDRPYEQYF.

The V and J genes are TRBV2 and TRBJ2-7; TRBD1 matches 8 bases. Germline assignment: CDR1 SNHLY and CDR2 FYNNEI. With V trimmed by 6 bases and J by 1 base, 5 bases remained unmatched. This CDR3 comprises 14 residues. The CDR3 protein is CASRMGQVSYEQYF. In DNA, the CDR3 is TGTGCCAGCAGAATGGGACAGGTGTCCTACGAGCAGTACTTC.

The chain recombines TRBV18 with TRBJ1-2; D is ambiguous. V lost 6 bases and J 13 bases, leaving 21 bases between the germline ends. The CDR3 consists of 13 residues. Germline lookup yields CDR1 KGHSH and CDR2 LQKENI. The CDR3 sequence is CASSPRAPFVCTF. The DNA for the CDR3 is TGTGCCAGCTCTCCCCGGGCGCCGTTCGTCTGCACCTTC.

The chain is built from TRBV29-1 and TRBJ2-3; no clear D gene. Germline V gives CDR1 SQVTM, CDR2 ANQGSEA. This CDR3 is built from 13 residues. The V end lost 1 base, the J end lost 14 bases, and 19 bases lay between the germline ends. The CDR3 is CSVEGLVQRYAYF. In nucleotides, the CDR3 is TGCAGCGTTGAAGGTTTGGTACAAAGATACGCGTATTTT.

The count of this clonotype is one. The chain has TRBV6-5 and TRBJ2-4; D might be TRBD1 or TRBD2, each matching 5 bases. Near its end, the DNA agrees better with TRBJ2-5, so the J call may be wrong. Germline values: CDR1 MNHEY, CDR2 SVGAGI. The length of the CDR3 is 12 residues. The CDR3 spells CAAESREQTQYF. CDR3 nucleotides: TGTGCCGCGGAGTCCAGGGAGCAGACCCAGTACTTC.

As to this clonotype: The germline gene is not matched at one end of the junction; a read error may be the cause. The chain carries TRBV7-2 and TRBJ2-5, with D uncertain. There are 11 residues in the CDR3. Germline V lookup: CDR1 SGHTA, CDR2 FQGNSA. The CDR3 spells CARSLDDHEYF. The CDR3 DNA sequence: TGTGCCAGAAGCTTAGACGATCACGAGTACTTC.

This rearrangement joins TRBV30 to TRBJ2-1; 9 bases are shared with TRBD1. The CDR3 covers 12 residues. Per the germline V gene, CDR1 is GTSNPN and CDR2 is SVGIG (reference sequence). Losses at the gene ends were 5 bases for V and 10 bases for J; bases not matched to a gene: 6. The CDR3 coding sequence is TGTGCCTGGGGGACAGGGATTGGGGAGCAGTTCTTC. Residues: CAWGTGIGEQFF.

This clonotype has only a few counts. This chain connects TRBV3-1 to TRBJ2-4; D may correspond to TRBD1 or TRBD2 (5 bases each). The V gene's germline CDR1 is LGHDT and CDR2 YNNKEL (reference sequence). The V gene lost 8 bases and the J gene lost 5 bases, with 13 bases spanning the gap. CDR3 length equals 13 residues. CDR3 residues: CASGETGQNIQYF. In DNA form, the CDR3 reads TGTGCCAGCGGGGAGACGGGACAAAACATTCAGTACTTC.

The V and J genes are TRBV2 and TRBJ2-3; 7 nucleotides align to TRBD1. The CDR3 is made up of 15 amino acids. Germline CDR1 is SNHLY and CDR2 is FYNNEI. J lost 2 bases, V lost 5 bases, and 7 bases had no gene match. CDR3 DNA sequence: TGTGCCAGCAGTATGAGGGGGCCCTCCACAGATACGCAGTATTTT. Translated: CASSMRGPSTDTQYF.

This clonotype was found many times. CDR3 nucleotide sequence: TGTGCCAGCAGACGAGCGGGACAGAATAGCAATCAGCCCCAGCATTTT. It encodes CASRRAGQNSNQPQHF. The rearrangement uses TRBV6-5 and TRBJ1-5; 7 bases are a match to TRBD1. V lost 6 bases and J lost 0; bases outside the gene matches: 8. Germline CDR1 MNHEY, CDR2 SVGAGI. The length of the CDR3 is 16 residues.

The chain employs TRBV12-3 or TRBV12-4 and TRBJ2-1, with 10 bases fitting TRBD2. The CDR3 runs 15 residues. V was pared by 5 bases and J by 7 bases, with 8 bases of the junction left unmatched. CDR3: CASSPGSGGDNEQFF. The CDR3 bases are TGTGCCAGCAGTCCGGGAAGCGGGGGGGATAATGAGCAGTTCTTC.

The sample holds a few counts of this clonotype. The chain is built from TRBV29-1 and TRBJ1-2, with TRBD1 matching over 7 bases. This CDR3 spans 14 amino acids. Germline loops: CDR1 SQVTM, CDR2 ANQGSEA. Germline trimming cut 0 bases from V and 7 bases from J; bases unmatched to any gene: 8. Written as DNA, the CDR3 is TGCAGCGTTGAAGAACAGACAGGGAGGGGTGGCTACACCTTC. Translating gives CSVEEQTGRGGYTF.

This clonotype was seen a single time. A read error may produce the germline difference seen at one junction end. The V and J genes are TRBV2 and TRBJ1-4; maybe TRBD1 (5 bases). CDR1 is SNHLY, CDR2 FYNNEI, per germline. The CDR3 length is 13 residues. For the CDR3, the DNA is TGTGCCAGTAGTGCCGGAGGGGACGGAAAACTGTTTTTT. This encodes CASSAGGDGKLFF.

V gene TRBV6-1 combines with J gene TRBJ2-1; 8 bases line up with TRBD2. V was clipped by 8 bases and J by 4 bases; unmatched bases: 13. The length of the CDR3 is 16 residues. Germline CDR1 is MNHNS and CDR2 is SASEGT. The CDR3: CASFFGSGGFYNEQFF. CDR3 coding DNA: TGTGCCAGCTTTTTCGGGTCGGGAGGGTTTTACAATGAGCAGTTCTTC.

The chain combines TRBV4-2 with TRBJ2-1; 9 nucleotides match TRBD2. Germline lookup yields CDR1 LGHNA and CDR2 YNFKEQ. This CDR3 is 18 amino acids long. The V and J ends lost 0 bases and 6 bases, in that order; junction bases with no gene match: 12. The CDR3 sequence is CASSQDSPGAGGRNEQFF. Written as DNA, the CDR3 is TGTGCCAGCAGCCAAGATTCCCCCGGAGCGGGAGGCCGCAATGAGCAGTTCTTC.

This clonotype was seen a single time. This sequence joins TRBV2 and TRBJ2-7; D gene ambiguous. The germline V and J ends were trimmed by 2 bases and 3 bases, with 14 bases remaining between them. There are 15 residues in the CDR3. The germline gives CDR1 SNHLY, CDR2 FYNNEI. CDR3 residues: CASSESGTYFYEQYF. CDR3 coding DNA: TGTGCCAGCAGTGAATCCGGAACTTACTTCTACGAGCAGTACTTC.

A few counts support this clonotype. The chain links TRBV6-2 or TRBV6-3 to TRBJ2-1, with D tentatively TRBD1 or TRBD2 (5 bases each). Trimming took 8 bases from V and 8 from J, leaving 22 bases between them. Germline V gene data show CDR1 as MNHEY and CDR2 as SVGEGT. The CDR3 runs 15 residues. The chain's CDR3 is CASSQWDPRIHEQFF. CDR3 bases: TGTGCCAGCTCTCAGTGGGACCCCAGGATCCATGAGCAGTTCTTC.

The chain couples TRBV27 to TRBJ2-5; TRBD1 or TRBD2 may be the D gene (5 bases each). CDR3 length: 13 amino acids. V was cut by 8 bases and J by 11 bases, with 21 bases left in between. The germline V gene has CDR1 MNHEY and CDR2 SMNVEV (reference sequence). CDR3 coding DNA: TGTGCCAGCTCTGAGGGGACCCAGGACCTGCAGTACTTC. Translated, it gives CASSEGTQDLQYF.

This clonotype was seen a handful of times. DNA for the CDR3: TGTGCTAGTGGTTCCGGCACCGGGACAACCCAGCATTTT. Translating it yields CASGSGTGTTQHF. V and J are TRBV12-5 and TRBJ1-5; a weak D match, TRBD1 (6 bases). The germline V gene has CDR1 LGHNT and CDR2 FRNRAP. The CDR3 sequence is 13 residues long. The V end was cut by 4 bases, the J end by 11 bases, with 15 bases between.